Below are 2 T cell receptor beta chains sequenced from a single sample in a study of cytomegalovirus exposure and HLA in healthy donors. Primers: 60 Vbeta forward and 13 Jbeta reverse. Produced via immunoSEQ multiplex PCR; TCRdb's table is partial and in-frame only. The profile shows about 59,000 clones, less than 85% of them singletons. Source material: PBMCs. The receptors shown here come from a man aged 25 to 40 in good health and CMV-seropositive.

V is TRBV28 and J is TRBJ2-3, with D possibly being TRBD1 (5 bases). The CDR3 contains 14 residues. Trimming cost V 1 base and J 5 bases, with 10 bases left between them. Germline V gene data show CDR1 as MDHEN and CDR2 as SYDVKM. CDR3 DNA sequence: TGTGCCAGCAGTTTATATCAGGGTTTAGATACGCAGTATTTT. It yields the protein CASSLYQGLDTQYF.

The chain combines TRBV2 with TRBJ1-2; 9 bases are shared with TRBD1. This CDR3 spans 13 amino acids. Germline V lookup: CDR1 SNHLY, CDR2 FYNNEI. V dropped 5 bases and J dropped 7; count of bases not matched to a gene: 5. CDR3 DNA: TGTGCCAGCAGTACCACAGGGGGCCCTGGCTACACCTTC. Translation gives CASSTTGGPGYTF.